This TCR beta chain came from a study of cytomegalovirus exposure and HLA in healthy donors (dated by TCRdb to about 2017). For the wider study: According to an earlier analysis of several hundred of the donors, roughly 180 million T cells yielded some 120 million unique TCR beta sequences and less than 300 Gb of sequence data. About 280 gigabases of sequencing data and roughly 81 million unique TCR sequences made up an early release that covered fewer than 650 HLA-typed donors. Among the roughly 400 genotyped donors, approximately 76% belonged to the genetic ancestry cluster associated with self-reported Caucasian donors. The study aimed to test whether cataloging public T cell receptors could reveal signatures of past pathogen exposure. The study profiled the T cell repertoires of 500 to 800 subjects by immunosequencing and related them to cytomegalovirus serostatus. In addition to the first cohort of 650 to 800 subjects, a separate validation cohort of under 150 different subjects was used. To predict cytomegalovirus infection status, the study brought together high-throughput TCR immunosequencing, statistical association of individual TCRs with disease status, and machine learning. To study patterns of TCR occurrence, a later analysis re-analyzed previously published TCR beta repertoires from several hundred donors and added high-resolution HLA genotyping. The later analysis used no new phenotypic data to find candidate immune exposures, relying instead on TCR beta sequences and their occurrence across donors. An earlier analysis of approximately 500 of the donors applied high-throughput TCR beta sequencing to assess whether each TCR beta V gene segment acted as functional or pseudogenic. Donor age, sex, ethnicity and CMV serostatus were collected together with the repertoire data. In a later genetic analysis, genome-wide SNP genotypes for about three fifths of the roughly 670 donors were used, and that subset was treated as a discovery cohort. Every repertoire in the discovery cohort had been generated on one and the same sequencing platform. HLA typing covered class I and class II loci at four-digit resolution. Typing coverage differed by locus: A, B, C, DRB1 and DQB1 were typed in roughly 620-630 donors, DQA1 in 500 to 550, DPA1 in approximately 610, and DPB1 in about 450. Because of strong linkage in the cohort, five DR-DQ haplotypes were treated as single units for association and clustering. Among 300 to 500 genotyped donors of the cohort, an average of about 240,000 unique TCR beta nucleotide sequences was sequenced per donor, of which approximately 19% were non-productive.

Concerning this clone itself: The antigen it binds to is not known. Nothing much larger sits one base from this clone, and base qualities are not available.

The cohort comprised around 690 healthy bone marrow donors. Cohort members were all nominally healthy when sampled, although unrecorded immune exposures were likely present. The donor tested CMV seronegative, placing the donor among the 350 or so seronegative members of the cohort. A peripheral blood sample was provided by each donor, and peripheral blood mononuclear cells were used for TCR beta sequencing. Genomic DNA was extracted from the blood cell samples with the Qiagen DNeasy Blood Extraction Kit. For CDR1 and CDR2, the germline V gene lists MNHNS and SASEGT. The CDR3 runs 15 amino acids, cysteine and phenylalanine included. CDR3 DNA is the only sequence kept; it has 45 bases, read in frame from the first base. V is trimmed back by 4 bases and J by 11 bases, and the junction contains 15 bases that no gene match accounts for. Results the study describes overall, beyond this receptor: A cluster of highly shared sequence variants was judged likely to represent a technical artifact of the sequencing pipeline. A later analysis reported that several top co-occurrence clusters appeared linked to parvovirus B19, influenza, CMV and Epstein-Barr virus. In a later analysis, TCR association rates were found to vary across HLA loci, with the most associated TCRs seen for DRB1 alleles and the fewest for HLA-C alleles. Because some donors lacked HLA typing at each locus, the association tests relied only on the typed subset. The classifier was reported to diagnose cytomegalovirus status with high specificity and sensitivity in both the original cohort and the validation cohort. Broadly in line with IMGT annotations, most TCR beta V segments showed up in productive rearrangements about 87% or about 30% of the time in an earlier analysis of some 590 of the donors. Some IMGT-functional V segments, including TRBV6-2 and TRBV6-3, could not be told apart with the 87-base-pair reads, so those segments were excluded. This cohort had only TCR beta chains sequenced, and the lack of alpha or paired-chain data limited which features could be detected. According to a later genetic analysis, donors in an Asian-associated ancestry cluster had fewer N-insertions in productive TCRs than the roughly 670-donor mean. Three of the identified cytomegalovirus-associated TCR beta chains were confirmed in vitro to be specific for cytomegalovirus antigens. According to a later analysis, most CMV-associated TCR beta chains appeared to be HLA-restricted, and the HLA associations seemed to be driven largely by CMV exposure. In a later analysis, HLA-associated TCR beta chains were found to be more clonally expanded and to have lower generation probabilities than equally common non-associated chains. The earlier analysis of about 600 of the donors excluded some 16 rarely observed V segments, including chromosome 9 orphons, because counts were too low. A further reported finding was that TCR beta sequences accurately predicted the HLA-A and HLA-B alleles for most subjects in the first cohort. An association between a missense DCLRE1C variant and V-gene and J-gene trimming of TCR beta chains was found in a later genetic analysis and replicated in an independent cohort. According to the authors, the approach could potentially be generalized to other disease states and immunological phenotypes. The presence/absence analyses assumed that sequencing depth was roughly uniform across donors, and that assumption may not be true. In the study, around 150 TCR beta chains were listed as associated with cytomegalovirus. Immune exposure information for the cohort was limited to CMV serostatus. When HLA alleles, especially DR and DQ, strongly co-occurred, TCR associations were difficult to assign to individual alleles. Linkage disequilibrium might explain the correlated functional status among segregating V segments, but an unknown experimental factor could not be ruled out. Most TCR sequences were observed very rarely across donors, whereas some public TCRs were present in many individuals. At a false discovery rate of 0.05, a later analysis linked about 16,000 TCR beta sequences to specific HLA alleles.

To prepare the library, the immunoSEQ multiplex PCR assay was applied. For the multiplex PCR, a mixture combining 60 forward primers for TCR Vbeta segments and 13 reverse primers for TCR Jbeta segments was used. The CDR3 region of rearranged TCR beta genes was amplified from genomic DNA with a multiplex PCR assay. The Illumina HiSeq System was used to sequence the amplified TCR beta libraries as 87-base-pair reads. The source study handled its data this way. A later analysis counted about 76 million unique TCR beta chains across the 500 to 850 repertoires, and roughly 11 million of these chains were shared by at least two donors. Raw reads were error-corrected and collapsed into unique sequences with a nearest-neighbor algorithm that merged closely related sequences to remove PCR and sequencing errors. To assign V, D and J gene segments, CDR3 sequences were aligned to IMGT reference sequences. For a sequence to be retained, at least a six-nucleotide match to both a V gene segment and a J gene segment was required. Rearrangements were called productive when the CDR3 lacked stop codons and stayed in frame with V and J; all others were non-productive. CDR3 was defined according to IMGT convention as the region running from the second conserved V-encoded cysteine to the conserved J-encoded phenylalanine. Sequences without an unambiguous match to a single V gene segment were excluded from the earlier analysis of several hundred of the donors. In an earlier analysis of 587 of the donors, V segments were called functional above 56.7% productive rearrangements and were called segregating when the between-donor standard deviation exceeded 5%. To diagnose cytomegalovirus status from the catalog of TCR beta chain sequences, a statistical classification framework was built. In a later analysis, V and J genes were assigned by comparing TCR nucleotide sequences against IMGT/GENE-DB human TR gene sequences. The TCRdist pipeline was used in a later analysis to assign CDR3 sequences and most-parsimonious VDJ recombination scenarios. In a later analysis, each TCR beta chain was defined by its CDR3 amino acid sequence together with its V-gene family, and reads lacking a unique V-gene family were excluded. In a later analysis, 450 to 600 highly shared, low-generation-probability nucleotide sequences were removed to address suspected cross-contamination and a sequencing artifact. For each public chain, a later analysis derived a clonal expansion index from normalized ranks of inferred template counts within each repertoire. A later analysis computed generation probabilities with a VDJ recombination model fitted to out-of-frame rearrangements, and checked the results against IGoR. In a later analysis, TCR-TCR, TCR-HLA and TCR-CMV co-occurrence was scored with hypergeometric tests, and a repertoire-size bias correction was applied to TCR pairs. To estimate false discovery rates, a later analysis permuted the HLA or CMV assignments 20 times. In a later analysis, co-occurring TCRs were grouped using DBSCAN, and TCRdist sequence similarity was added for clustering within HLA-allele-positive subsets. Repertoires with fewer than 30,000 or more than 120,000 public chains were left out of co-occurrence clustering, as were five repertoires with anomalous nucleotide sharing. This immuneACCESS table, as held by TCRdb, lists in-frame sequences with V and J called but not all clones. Of the missing ones, under half trace to an unresolved V gene in checked studies; the others have no known cause. The DNA gave D and trimming, while V, J and clone size come from that table. This sample lists 250,000 to 350,000 clones; about 80% were detected once. The ten largest clones take up 0.3% of the sample.

The sequence came from a girl aged 2 to 9 in good health and CMV-seronegative. In this chain, TRBV6-1 is recombined with TRBJ2-5, with 8 middle bases fitting TRBD1. Sequenced: PBMCs. The sequenced DNA is TGTGCCAGCAGTGTTGGAGGACAGGGCCCTAGGAAGCAGTACTTC. Its translation reads: CASSVGGQGPRKQYF.